This TCR beta chain is from a study of shared clonotypes between healthy human individuals. About the study: Researchers assigned three CD4 naive, three CD4 memory, two CD8 naive and one CD8 memory plate to each donor.

CD8 cells classed as naive were CD45RO-negative and positively selected for CCR7, excluding terminally differentiated effector memory CD45RA+ cells. Sequencing was performed with immunoSEQ multiplex PCR; in TCRdb, only in-frame clones are kept and a portion is missing. This sample has about 2.1 million clones, with approximately 92% found just once. The sequenced material came from naive CD8+ T cells from PBMCs. This receptor was obtained from a young man in good health. Some clones in this sample may be carry-over from other donors' samples.

The CDR3 nucleotides read TGTGCCAGCAGCTTGTGGACAGGCACAGATACGCAGTATTTT. Its protein is CASSLWTGTDTQYF. V and J are TRBV9 and TRBJ2-3, with D perhaps TRBD1 (6 bases). The ends were cut back, 4 bases at V and 1 base at J, with 10 bases in the middle. The CDR3 runs to 14 residues. CDR1 and CDR2 (germline): SGDLS, YYNGEE.